This T cell receptor beta chain was captured by sequencing in a study of CD8 T cells in ankylosing spondylitis. TCRdb recomputed calls from the 5' RACE reads with MiXCR, one row per CDR3 protein. The sample contains fewer than 400,000 distinct CDR3 sequences, roughly 8% of which appear only once. This CDR3 has 18 residues. The trim removed 1 base at V and 3 bases at J, leaving 12 bases unmatched. Germline V CDR1 and CDR2: LGHNA, YNFKEQ. General observations from the study: A TCR beta motif made of eight highly homologous variants seemed typical of ankylosing spondylitis blood. Disease-linked clones, CD8+, were relatively rare in peripheral blood.

On this clonotype: Its target is not known.

The rearrangement links TRBV4-2 to TRBJ2-5; 9 bases are shared with TRBD2. The material sequenced was blood, either unsorted or a sorted T cell fraction (not recorded which). This receptor was taken from a male donor with ankylosing spondylitis. The CDR3 DNA follows: TGTGCCAGCAGCCAAGGGGCGTCCAGCGGGAGGCTGGAAGAGACCCAGTACTTC. Protein product: CASSQGASSGRLEETQYF.